This passage covers 19 T cell receptor beta chains from one sample sequenced in a study of shared clonotypes between healthy human individuals. Measured with immunoSEQ multiplex PCR; TCRdb has only the in-frame clones, and not every one. The sample has 150,000 to 200,000 clones; just under 95% are singletons. Sequencing used naive CD4+ T cells sorted from blood. As for subset: CD45RA+ positively selected. Source of these receptors: a woman in her twenties or thirties in good health.

The chain has TRBV5-1 and TRBJ2-3, with 10 bases identical to TRBD2. The CDR3 loop spans 23 amino acids. Trimming at V came to 0 bases and at J to 1 base, leaving 23 bases not matched to a gene. The germline V gene has CDR1 SGHRS and CDR2 YFSETQ. The CDR3 sequence is CASSLDGGAGLAAHLAGTDTQYF. The CDR3 bases are TGCGCCAGCAGCTTGGATGGCGGCGCTGGACTAGCGGCCCACCTAGCGGGCACAGATACGCAGTATTTT. The full variable domain, with the rest looked up from reference TRBV5-1 and TRBJ2-3, is KAGVTQTPRYLIKTRGQQVTLSCSPISGHRSVSWYQQTPGQGLQFLFEYFSETQRNKGNFPGRFSGRQFSNSRSEMNVSTLELGDSALYLCASSLDGGAGLAAHLAGTDTQYFGPGTRLTVL.

The chain recombines TRBV7-6 with TRBJ1-2; unclear D gene. CDR1 SGHVS and CDR2 FNYEAQ come from the germline V gene. The CDR3 totals 17 residues. V lost 5 bases and J 11 bases, leaving 30 bases between the germline ends. The DNA of the CDR3 is TGTGCCAGCAGCCCCGGGCCCCCGGGCCATACCTCTATGGGTTACACCTTC. This codes for CASSPGPPGHTSMGYTF.

This chain connects TRBV29-1 to TRBJ2-5; 7 nucleotides agree with TRBD2. Near its end, the DNA agrees better with TRBJ2-7, so the J call may be wrong. The CDR3 totals 14 residues. Germline V gives CDR1 SQVTM, CDR2 ANQGSEA. The CDR3 DNA follows: TGCAGCGTTGAGGGGGGAGGGCCTTCCTACGAGCAGTACTTC. Its translation is CSVEGGGPSYEQYF.

J is TRBJ1-2 and V is TRBV14; D perhaps matches TRBD1 (6 bases). The CDR3 spans 13 residues. CDR1 is SGHDN, CDR2 FVKESK, per germline. Trimming took 2 bases from V and 7 from J, leaving 11 bases between them. CDR3 bases: TGTGCCAGCAGCCAAACAGGGAACGGTGGCTACACCTTC. Its translation: CASSQTGNGGYTF.

The rearrangement links TRBV28 to TRBJ1-5, with a possible D match to TRBD1 (6 bases). There are 15 residues in the CDR3. Per germline, CDR1 MDHEN and CDR2 SYDVKM. The V and J ends lost 10 bases and 2 bases respectively, with 18 bases between them. CDR3 in amino acids: CAIQTGGSGNQPQHF. The CDR3 nucleotides are TGTGCCATTCAGACGGGGGGCTCAGGCAATCAGCCCCAGCATTTT.

This clone was detected only a few times. The V and J genes are TRBV19 and TRBJ2-2, with 8 positions matching TRBD2. The germline V gene encodes CDR1 LNHDA and CDR2 SQIVND (reference sequence). CDR3 length equals 13 residues. V trimming: 5 bases; J trimming: 6 bases; junction bases outside the gene matches: 2. DNA of the CDR3: TGTGCCAGTAGTGGAGCGGGAGCCGGGGAGCTGTTTTTT. It translates to CASSGAGAGELFF. Full variable domain (missing parts from reference TRBV19 and TRBJ2-2): DGGITQSPKYLFRKEGQNVTLSCEQNLNHDAMYWYRQDPGQGLRLIYYSQIVNDFQKGDIAEGYSVSREKKESFPLTVTSAQKNPTAFYLCASSGAGAGELFFGEGSRLTVL.

The rearrangement joins TRBV2 to TRBJ2-5; no firm D call. CDR1 is SNHLY, CDR2 FYNNEI, per germline. Trimming left V 8 bases short and J 2 bases short, with 9 bases between. The CDR3 consists of 12 residues. Written as DNA, the CDR3 is TGTGCCAGCGAAGTTGGGCAAGAGACCCAGTACTTC. Its translation is CASEVGQETQYF.

This chain joins TRBV19 and TRBJ2-5; maybe TRBD1 (6 bases). The DNA end lines up better with TRBJ2-7; the J call may be wrong. The CDR3 has 15 residues. Germline CDR1 and CDR2: LNHDA and SQIVND (reference sequence). The CDR3 DNA reads as TGTGCCAGTAGTCTCAGGGGTCATAGCTCCTACGAGCAGTACTTC. Amino acids: CASSLRGHSSYEQYF.

The J gene is TRBJ2-5, the V gene TRBV2; no reliable D call. Germline V gene data show CDR1 as SNHLY and CDR2 as FYNNEI. Trimming took off 0 bases at V and 9 bases at J, with 5 bases between the two ends. This CDR3 comprises 11 residues. The CDR3 DNA reads TGTGCCAGCAGTGAAGCGCTTGCCCAGTACTTC. This codes for CASSEALAQYF.

The chain joins TRBV11-2 to TRBJ2-7; 8 bases are shared with TRBD2. From germline, CDR1 is SGHAT and CDR2 FQNNGV. This CDR3 is built from 15 residues. The J segment lost 9 bases and the V segment lost 1 base, leaving 11 bases of the junction unmatched. In DNA form, the CDR3 reads TGTGCCAGCAGCTTAGTGGGACTAGGGGGGGCGGGGCAGTACTTC. Residues: CASSLVGLGGAGQYF.

The chain uses TRBV28 and TRBJ1-5; TRBD1 matches at 7 bases. This CDR3 has 15 residues. The trim removed 3 bases at V and 5 bases at J, leaving 7 bases unmatched. In germline, CDR1 is MDHEN, CDR2 SYDVKM. The CDR3 DNA reads TGTGCCAGCAGTTTGGTAGGACAGGCCTATCAGCCCCAGCATTTT. Translation gives CASSLVGQAYQPQHF.

This chain links TRBV6-5 with TRBJ2-5; TRBD2 agrees at 8 bases. The end of the DNA aligns better with TRBJ2-7, so the J call may be wrong. Germline V gene sequence: CDR1 MNHEY, CDR2 SVGAGI. This CDR3 contains 14 residues. The DNA for the CDR3 is TGTGCCAGCAGTGGTAGCGGGACTCCCTACGAGCAGTACTTC. Its protein product is CASSGSGTPYEQYF.

The J gene is TRBJ2-7, the V gene TRBV6-6; 8 nucleotides line up with TRBD2. V trimming: 3 bases; J trimming: 2 bases; junction bases outside the gene matches: 3. CDR1 MNHNY and CDR2 SVGAGI come from the germline V gene (reference sequence). The CDR3 is 14 amino acids. The CDR3 loop reads CASSYTSGTYEQYF. CDR3 coding DNA: TGTGCCAGCAGTTATACTAGCGGCACCTACGAGCAGTACTTC.

The gene calls are TRBV5-1 and TRBJ2-7, with unresolved D. V lost 4 bases and J lost 3, with 14 bases in between. CDR1 SGHRS and CDR2 YFSETQ come from the germline V gene. CDR3 size: 14 residues. The chain's CDR3 is CASSPFASGYEQYF. In DNA form, the CDR3 reads TGCGCCAGCAGCCCGTTTGCGTCCGGCTACGAGCAGTACTTC.

The rearrangement joins TRBV11-2 to TRBJ1-1; D perhaps matches TRBD1 (5 bases). The length of the CDR3 is 13 residues. V lost 5 bases and J lost 6, with 13 bases in between. CDR1 is SGHAT, CDR2 FQNNGV, per germline. In DNA form, the CDR3 reads TGTGCCAGCAGCCTTGCTGGGGCTGCTGAAGCTTTCTTT. Translated, it gives CASSLAGAAEAFF.

The chain couples TRBV7-9 to TRBJ2-3; TRBD1 agrees at 9 bases. CDR1 SEHNR and CDR2 FQNEAQ come from the germline V gene (reference sequence). This CDR3 has 16 residues. The trim removed 0 bases at V and 0 bases at J, leaving 1 base unmatched. CDR3 amino acids: CASSLAGTGSTDTQYF. As DNA, the CDR3 is TGTGCCAGCAGCTTAGCAGGGACAGGGAGCACAGATACGCAGTATTTT.

J is TRBJ1-6 and V is TRBV11-2; no definite D call. The CDR3 is 13 residues long. Germline CDR1 is SGHAT and CDR2 is FQNNGV. V was clipped by 3 bases and J by 8 bases, with 8 bases between them. The CDR3 sequence is CASSFNEDSPLHF. The CDR3 bases are TGTGCCAGCAGCTTCAACGAAGATTCACCCCTCCACTTT.

The chain joins TRBV28 to TRBJ2-1; 12 bases agree with TRBD2. The ends lost 8 bases at V and 7 bases at J; junction bases unmatched: 9. CDR1 is MDHEN, CDR2 SYDVKM, per germline. The CDR3 sequence is 15 residues long. The CDR3 sequence: CASGRLAGESNEQFF. The CDR3 region has the DNA TGTGCCAGCGGCCGACTAGCGGGAGAATCAAATGAGCAGTTCTTC.

The CDR3 spells CASSPQGRNTEAFF. The CDR3 DNA reads TGTGCCAGCTCACCACAGGGACGGAACACTGAAGCTTTCTTT. The genes are TRBV18 and TRBJ1-1; weak D call: TRBD1 (5 bases). Germline-derived CDR1 and CDR2 are KGHSH and LQKENI. V was shortened by 1 base and J by 1 base, with 7 bases between the two germline ends. This CDR3 is 14 amino acids long.